These 8 T cell receptor beta chains originate from one sample sequenced in a study of read filtering for tumor transcriptome and immune sequencing. Molecular barcoded adaptors covering alpha/delta and beta/gamma chains were used on approximately 400 ng RNA. TCRdb re-derived calls from the reads in MiXCR, one entry per CDR3 protein. The profile shows about 130,000 distinct CDR3 sequences, roughly 13% of them singletons. Sequenced input: a population of CD138-negative cells sorted from bone marrow. Every receptor here comes from a donor over 35 with multiple myeloma.

Turning to this clonotype: One end of the junction does not line up with germline, which may come from a read error. This chain joins TRBV6-6 and TRBJ2-2, with TRBD2 matching 9 bases. The germline gives CDR1 MNHNY, CDR2 SVGAGI (reference sequence). The CDR3 is 15 residues long. The chain's CDR3 is CASSSTSGDTGELVF. The CDR3 DNA sequence: TGTGCCAGCAGTTCGACTAGCGGCGACACCGGGGAGCTGGTTTTT.

This clonotype turned up a few times. A much larger clone is a single base away; this may be a read error. The chain uses TRBV28 and TRBJ2-7, with 8 positions matching TRBD2. V lost 7 bases and J lost 6; bases outside the gene matches: 11. The CDR3 sequence is 14 residues long. Germline V lookup: CDR1 MDHEN, CDR2 SYDVKM. DNA of the CDR3: TGTGCCAGCACCCGGACTAGCTCACGATCCGAGCAGTACTTC. Encoded protein: CASTRTSSRSEQYF.

This clonotype was counted at least ten times. The chain couples TRBV2 to TRBJ2-3, with TRBD2 as a possible D gene (5 bases). CDR3 length equals 16 residues. Trimming cost V 4 bases and J 0 bases, with 14 bases left between them. Germline assignment: CDR1 SNHLY and CDR2 FYNNEI. The CDR3 protein is CASSGTLAESTDTQYF. CDR3 coding DNA: TGTGCCAGCAGTGGTACGCTAGCTGAGAGCACAGATACGCAGTATTTT.

In its sample, this clonotype was seen many times. The gene calls are TRBV10-1 and TRBJ2-3; 7 bases match TRBD2. Losses at the gene ends were 9 bases for V and 2 bases for J; bases not matched to a gene: 5. Germline V gene data show CDR1 as WNHNN and CDR2 as SYGVQD (reference sequence). CDR3 size: 13 residues. The CDR3 DNA follows: TGCGCCAGTAGCGGGCGCCTCACAGATACGCAGTATTTT. This gives the protein CASSGRLTDTQYF.

This clonotype was counted at least ten times. The chain recombines TRBV2 with TRBJ2-7; no clear D gene. Germline-derived CDR1 and CDR2 are SNHLY and FYNNEI. Trimming shortened V by 4 bases and J by 3 bases, and 4 bases separated the two germline ends. There are 11 residues in the CDR3. Written as DNA, the CDR3 is TGTGCCAGCAGTGGCGACTACGAGCAGTACTTC. Protein sequence: CASSGDYEQYF.

V and J are TRBV19 and TRBJ1-1; the D is unclear. Trimming removed 10 bases from V and 5 bases from J, with 20 bases in between. CDR1 is LNHDA, CDR2 SQIVND, per germline (reference sequence). The CDR3 consists of 14 residues. The CDR3 loop is CATTRLAAGTEAFF. DNA for the CDR3: TGTGCCACCACAAGGCTGGCCGCGGGAACTGAAGCTTTCTTT.

This clonotype was found many times. The chain uses TRBV5-4 and TRBJ2-1, with D possibly called TRBD1 or TRBD2 (6 bases each). Germline V gene sequence: CDR1 SGHNT, CDR2 YYREEE (reference sequence). V was shortened by 7 bases and J by 2 bases, with 22 bases between the two germline ends. The CDR3 consists of 17 residues. For the CDR3, the DNA is TGTGCCAGCCAGCCCGGGGGCGGGACGGCTACCTACAATGAGCAGTTCTTC. Translated: CASQPGGGTATYNEQFF.

The chain recombines TRBV5-1 with TRBJ1-5, with D tentatively TRBD1 (6 bases). Germline assignment: CDR1 SGHRS and CDR2 YFSETQ. CDR3 size: 16 residues. The V gene lost 0 bases and the J gene lost 2 bases, with 12 bases spanning the gap. The CDR3 reads CASSLGSGGGNQPQHF. CDR3 DNA: TGCGCCAGCAGCTTGGGTTCTGGGGGCGGCAATCAGCCCCAGCATTTT.